The sample holds a few counts of the clone carrying this T cell receptor beta chain. Its antigen is undetermined. Combining a sample-barcoded 5' primer with a J-beta primer mix, a second PCR ran for roughly 7 to 12 cycles. Every molecule of cDNA carried a tag from a template-switch adaptor with 12 random nucleotides. In TCRdb, the 5' RACE reads were re-called with MiXCR into one record per CDR3 protein. The table lists roughly 500,000 distinct CDR3 sequences, approximately 27% of them singletons. The sample originates from a study of blood T cells in healthy people across ages. Overall study results and limits: TCR beta diversity correlated strongly with naive T cell percentage.

Germline V gene data show CDR1 as SGHTA and CDR2 as FQGTGA. Deletions cut 4 bases from V and 0 bases from J, with 7 bases between. CDR3 size: 15 residues. The TCR originated in a woman aged 70 to 79 in good health. Material: blood. The chain is built from TRBV7-3 and TRBJ2-6; D gene unclear. CDR3 in DNA: TGTGCCAGCAGCTCAGAGAGCTCTGGGGCCAACGTCCTGACTTTC. It specifies CASSSESSGANVLTF. Combining the CDR3 with reference TRBV7-3 and TRBJ2-6 gives the whole variable domain GAGVSQTPSNKVTEKGKYVELRCDPISGHTALYWYRQSLGQGPEFLIYFQGTGAADDSGLPNDRFFAVRPEGSVSTLKIQRTERGDSAVYLCASSSESSGANVLTFGAGSRLTVL.